The rows below give T cell receptor beta chains drawn from one sample of a study of blood T cell repertoires in COVID-19. Libraries were prepared by immunoSEQ multiplex PCR; TCRdb keeps only in-frame clonotypes and omits some of them. The table has 300,000 to 400,000 clones, 86% seen once. Source material: peripheral blood. The receptors stem from a woman aged 60 to 75 with COVID-19, enrolled during active disease. CDR3s leave out the opening cysteine and the closing phenylalanine or tryptophan.

v_gene	j_gene	len	CDR3aa
TRBV28	TRBJ1-6	11	ASRRQTDSPLH
TRBV5-1	TRBJ2-2	14	ASRTSSGGVTGELF
TRBV15	TRBJ1-2	16	ATSRETGVGVDERGYT
TRBV24-1	TRBJ2-1	13	ATSDIAGGVNEQF
TRBV19	TRBJ2-1	12	ASSGRGPGNEQF
TRBV9	TRBJ2-7	14	ASSPPGGGAFYEQY
TRBV9	TRBJ2-7	12	ASSVGQGVYEQY
TRBV7-2	TRBJ2-1	13	ASSSSGGYGKEQF
TRBV7-3	TRBJ1-3	13	ASSLGPGSGNTIY
TRBV1	TRBJ1-5	13	TSSQGGTADQPQH
TRBV12-3/TRBV12-4	TRBJ1-2	11	ASSLTPNYGYT
TRBV12-5	TRBJ2-1	13	ASGTGTGGWDEQF
TRBV7-2	TRBJ2-4	14	ASSASGAVAKNIQY
TRBV5-4	TRBJ2-7	12	ASSTGQGVNEQY
TRBV19	TRBJ2-2	9	ASSVSGELF
TRBV30	TRBJ1-1	12	AWSVLRGYTEAF
TRBV5-1	TRBJ1-2	14	ASSDGTGGAGYGYT
TRBV10-2	TRBJ1-2	12	ASEPAGANYGYT
TRBV7-7	TRBJ2-1	14	ASSRSRDRGYNEQF
TRBV19	TRBJ2-3	15	ASSSGLAGASTDTQY
TRBV6-1	TRBJ1-1	14	ASSGRTGVSVTEAF
TRBV6-5	TRBJ1-6	12	ASSLRTGNSPLH
TRBV5-4	TRBJ1-4	13	ASTRQGLRNEKLF
TRBV4-1	TRBJ1-3	13	ASSQDTTSGNTIY
TRBV7-8	TRBJ1-5	13	ASSLMRESNQPQH
TRBV19	TRBJ1-2	13	ASTPPAGVDYGYT
TRBV7-2	TRBJ1-1	16	ASSRKRDRGGKGTEAF
TRBV18	TRBJ2-2	13	ASSPPEGSPGELF
TRBV12-2	TRBJ2-3	12	ASRLRRHTDTQY
TRBV6-5	TRBJ2-7	12	ASRRTSGVSGQY
TRBV5-4	TRBJ2-7	14	ASSSGGTVGSYEQY
TRBV10-3	TRBJ2-1	11	AISELGDNEQF
TRBV2	TRBJ2-1	15	ASSRDVSGGSYNEQF
TRBV4-1	TRBJ2-1	17	ASSQEASGGFSSYNEQF
TRBV28	TRBJ1-6	15	ASSPPGGLAYNSPLH
TRBV25-1	TRBJ1-2	12	ASSELVSNYGYT
TRBV19	TRBJ1-1	13	ASSIVRGRGTEAF
TRBV27	TRBJ1-3	12	ASSPISAGNTIY
TRBV19	TRBJ2-3	11	ASSIQGRDTQY
TRBV5-1	TRBJ2-5	13	ATALWGGVQETQY
TRBV10-2	TRBJ1-2	14	ASSDPPNTGHYGYT
TRBV18	TRBJ1-2	13	ASSPRVGGVEGYT